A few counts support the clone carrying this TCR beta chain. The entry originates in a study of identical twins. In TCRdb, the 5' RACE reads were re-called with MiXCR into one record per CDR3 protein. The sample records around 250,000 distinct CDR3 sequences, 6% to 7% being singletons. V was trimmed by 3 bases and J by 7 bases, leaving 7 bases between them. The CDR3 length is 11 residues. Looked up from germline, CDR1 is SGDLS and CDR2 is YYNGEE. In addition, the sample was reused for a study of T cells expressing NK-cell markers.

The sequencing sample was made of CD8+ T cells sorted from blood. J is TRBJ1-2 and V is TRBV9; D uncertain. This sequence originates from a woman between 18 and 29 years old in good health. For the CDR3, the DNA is TGTGCCAGCAGCGGTGTCGGTGGCTACACCTTC. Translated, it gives CASSGVGGYTF.